A single sample gave rise to the 32 T cell receptor beta chains below, sequenced in a study of esophageal squamous cell carcinoma under preoperative chemotherapy. The time point was: before preoperative PTX-NDP chemotherapy. TCRdb independently ran MiXCR on the PCR reads; one entry per CDR3 protein. Counted here are some 16,000 distinct CDR3 sequences, about three fifths occurring once; the ten biggest clones make up about 53%. The sample here was taken from a patient given preoperative chemotherapy. Source of these receptors: a human donor with esophageal squamous cell carcinoma. The donor label of this sample is uncertain.

On this clonotype itself: Its ends do not fully match the called genes, so a read error is possible. The chain employs TRBV6-1 and TRBJ2-3, with 7 positions matching TRBD2. Germline values: CDR1 MNHNS, CDR2 SASEGT. This CDR3 contains 15 residues. Written as DNA, the CDR3 is TGTGCCAGGGGGGAAGGGGCGGGAGCCCCAGATACCCAGTATTTT. It encodes CARGEGAGAPDTQYF.

This clonotype is categorized as medium-sized. The chain is built from TRBV6-1 and TRBJ2-2, with D possibly being TRBD1 (5 bases). Trimming pared 6 bases from V and 1 base from J, leaving 12 bases between. Germline CDR1 MNHNS, CDR2 SASEGT. The CDR3 has 15 amino acids. The CDR3 nucleotides read TGTGCCAGCAGATCTAGGGGTGGGAACACCGGGGAGCTGTTTTTT. Translation: CASRSRGGNTGELFF.

For this clonotype: A junction end diverges from the germline sequence, so it may reflect a read error. The chain couples TRBV7-2 to TRBJ2-3, with D possibly called TRBD1 or TRBD2 (6 bases each). CDR3 size: 16 residues. The germline V gene encodes CDR1 SGHTA and CDR2 FQGNSA. In nucleotides, the CDR3 is TGTGCCAGCAGCGCACGGGGGCGGGGAGCCACAGACACTCAGTATTTC. This codes for CASSARGRGATDTQYF.

This sequence joins TRBV6-5 and TRBJ2-1, with TRBD1 identical over 10 bases. V shed 0 bases and J 10 bases; nucleotides not matched to a gene: 12. Germline V gene lookup returns CDR1 MNHEY and CDR2 SVGAGI. This CDR3 contains 17 residues. CDR3 loop: CASSYSNYGTGAYEQFF. The CDR3 DNA follows: TGTGCCAGCAGTTACTCGAATTACGGGACAGGGGCATACGAGCAGTTCTTC.

This clonotype was counted ten times or more. Here the CDR3 reads CASSEGPGRREKLFF. CDR3 coding DNA: TGTGCCAGCAGTGAAGGCCCGGGGAGGCGGGAAAAACTGTTTTTT. The chain employs TRBV6-1 and TRBJ1-4; D uncertain. The CDR3 has 15 residues. With 1 base removed from V and 8 bases from J, the gap between germline ends came to 14 bases. The germline CDR1 and CDR2 sequences are MNHNS and SASEGT.

This clonotype was seen at least ten times. The CDR3 region is CASTNMNWRNTPYEQYF. In DNA form, the CDR3 reads TGTGCCAGCACTAATATGAATTGGAGAAACACCCCCTACGAGCAGTACTTC. This sequence joins TRBV6-1 and TRBJ2-5; no definite D call. The DNA end is more similar to TRBJ2-7, so the J call may be wrong. CDR1 and CDR2 (germline): MNHNS, SASEGT. This CDR3 comprises 17 residues.

The rearrangement links TRBV6-1 to TRBJ2-3, with D perhaps matching TRBD1 or TRBD2 (5 bases each). The length of the CDR3 is 16 residues. Germline V lookup: CDR1 MNHNS, CDR2 SASEGT. Trimming took off 1 base at V and 2 bases at J, with 13 bases between the two ends. The CDR3 reads CASSEGRQGPTDTQYF. CDR3 DNA sequence: TGTGCCAGCAGTGAAGGGAGGCAGGGACCCACAGATACGCAGTATTTT.

This clonotype was counted between two and nine times. The chain combines TRBV6-5 with TRBJ2-4, with D hard to call. The DNA end lines up better with TRBJ2-7; the J call may be wrong. This CDR3 has 16 residues. Germline loops: CDR1 MNHEY, CDR2 SVGAGI. For the CDR3, the DNA is TGTGCCAGCAGTTACGGCGCAAGGCTAGTGGGCTACGAGCAGTACTTC. It codes for CASSYGARLVGYEQYF.

This clonotype was detected only once. The V gene is TRBV6-5, the J gene TRBJ2-1, with 10 bases aligning to TRBD2. There are 18 residues in the CDR3. Germline CDR1 is MNHEY and CDR2 is SVGAGI. The V segment lost 2 bases and the J segment 6 bases; nucleotides outside the gene matches: 13. CDR3 DNA sequence: TGTGCCAGCAGTTACCGGCAGGGGAGGACTAGCGGTAGCAATGAGCAGTTCTTC. Amino acids: CASSYRQGRTSGSNEQFF.

For this clonotype: Germline is not matched at one junction end, which may reflect a read error. The chain combines TRBV10-3 with TRBJ2-4; TRBD1 is a possible D gene (6 bases). Germline lookup yields CDR1 ENHRY and CDR2 SYGVKD. The CDR3 is made up of 14 amino acids. CDR3 coding DNA: TGCGGCGTCTGGGGGCTGTTAGCCAAAGACACTCAGTATTTC. Translation gives CGVWGLLAKDTQYF.

The rearrangement joins TRBV7-9 to TRBJ2-5; TRBD1 aligns across 12 bases. The J call may be faulty, since TRBJ2-3 better matches the DNA end. This CDR3 region has 18 residues. CDR1 and CDR2 (germline): SEHNR, FQNEAQ (reference sequence). The CDR3 sequence is CASSSPRRDRGHQDTQYF. CDR3 DNA sequence: TGTGCCAGCAGCTCACCTCGCCGGGACAGGGGGCATCAAGATACGCAGTATTTT.

This chain links TRBV6-1 with TRBJ1-4; no reliable D call. V lost 2 bases and J lost 8, with 9 bases in between. The CDR3 spans 13 residues. Germline V lookup: CDR1 MNHNS, CDR2 SASEGT. CDR3 DNA: TGTGCCAGCAGTGAACGGGTCCGGGAAAAACTGTTTTTT. Residues: CASSERVREKLFF.

The chain is built from TRBV6-4 and TRBJ2-1, with D possibly being TRBD2 (5 bases). Germline CDR1 MRHNA, CDR2 SNTAGT. Trimming pared 5 bases from V and 8 bases from J, leaving 13 bases between. The CDR3 has 13 residues. The CDR3 sequence is CASSPTTRHEQFF. The CDR3 coding sequence is TGTGCCAGCAGTCCAACAACTAGACATGAGCAGTTCTTC.

The gene calls are TRBV6-1 and TRBJ2-5; D remains ambiguous. V gave up 1 base and J gave up 11 bases, with 17 bases separating them. Germline CDR1 and CDR2: MNHNS and SASEGT. This CDR3 comprises 14 residues. For the CDR3, the DNA is TGTGCCAGCAGTGAAGTGTTCCGTGGCGATGAGCAGTACTTC. This codes for CASSEVFRGDEQYF.

This chain joins TRBV7-2 and TRBJ2-3; D unclear. The length of the CDR3 is 16 residues. The germline V and J ends were trimmed by 0 bases and 0 bases, with 10 bases remaining between them. CDR1 is SGHTA and CDR2 is FQGNSA in the germline V gene. This CDR3 is CASSLALAVSTDTQYF. CDR3 DNA sequence: TGTGCCAGCAGCTTAGCGCTTGCTGTGAGCACAGATACGCAGTATTTT.

This clonotype was found a few times. The genes are TRBV6-1 and TRBJ2-3; the match to TRBD1 covers 7 bases. V was pared by 8 bases and J by 0 bases, with 5 bases of the junction left unmatched. Looked up from germline, CDR1 is MNHNS and CDR2 is SASEGT. The CDR3 loop spans 14 amino acids. CDR3 in DNA: TGTGCCAGCCAGAGGGACAGAAGCACAGATACGCAGTATTTT. Amino acid sequence: CASQRDRSTDTQYF.

The V and J genes are TRBV12-3 or TRBV12-4 and TRBJ2-7; no clear D gene. This CDR3 is built from 13 residues. Trimming removed 7 bases from V and 0 bases from J, with 10 bases in between. CDR3 in amino acids: CASTPGASYEQYF. Here the CDR3 DNA reads TGTGCCAGCACCCCCGGCGCCTCCTACGAGCAGTACTTC.

This clonotype was counted between two and nine times. The chain links TRBV6-1 to TRBJ2-1, with 10 bases that match TRBD2. The CDR3 covers 15 residues. CDR1 and CDR2 from the germline V gene are MNHNS and SASEGT. The V segment lost 2 bases and the J segment 9 bases; nucleotides outside the gene matches: 7. This CDR3 is CASSEPSGRAPEQFF. CDR3 DNA sequence: TGTGCCAGCAGTGAACCCAGCGGGAGGGCCCCTGAGCAGTTCTTC.

This clonotype appeared many times. The genes are TRBV6-4 and TRBJ2-3; D is perhaps TRBD1 or TRBD2 (5 bases each). This CDR3 has 13 amino acids. Trimming took 3 bases from V and 8 from J, leaving 12 bases between them. Germline V gene sequence: CDR1 MRHNA, CDR2 SNTAGT. The CDR3 DNA sequence: TGTGCCAGCAGTGAACGTGAGGGGAGTACGCAGTATTTT. It encodes CASSEREGSTQYF.

The J gene is TRBJ1-1, the V gene TRBV11-2; 9 nucleotides agree with TRBD1. CDR1 SGHAT and CDR2 FQNNGV come from the germline V gene. V dropped 4 bases and J dropped 10; count of bases not matched to a gene: 7. This CDR3 contains 13 residues. The DNA for the CDR3 is TGTGCCAGCAGCTCCGGGACAGGGATACGAGCTTTCTTT. It specifies CASSSGTGIRAFF.

This clonotype was counted at least ten times. The chain joins TRBV6-5 to TRBJ1-4; 7 nucleotides align to TRBD1. Germline-derived CDR1 and CDR2 are MNHEY and SVGAGI. J gave up 7 bases and V 4 bases, and 6 bases lay outside the gene matches. The length of the CDR3 is 14 residues. The CDR3 nucleotides are TGTGCCAGCAGTTCCCGACAGGGAGGTGAAAAACTGTTTTTT. Its protein is CASSSRQGGEKLFF.

Of note for this clonotype: The germline gene is not matched at one end of the junction; a read error may be the cause. The genes are TRBV6-1 and TRBJ2-3, with D possibly being TRBD2 (7 bases). Germline V gene lookup returns CDR1 MNHNS and CDR2 SASEGT. The CDR3 covers 13 residues. The CDR3 here is CARGAGDDNTQYF. Here the CDR3 DNA reads TGTGCCAGGGGGGCGGGAGATGACAATACTCAGTATTTC.

This clonotype was seen a few times. This chain uses TRBV6-1 with TRBJ2-1, with 7 bases lining up with TRBD2. The CDR3 is 13 residues long. Germline V CDR1 and CDR2: MNHNS, SASEGT. With 4 bases clipped from V and 13 bases from J, the junction kept 10 bases outside the gene matches. CDR3 loop: CASSAAGVETQFF. Written as DNA, the CDR3 is TGTGCCAGCAGTGCCGCGGGAGTAGAGACCCAGTTCTTC.

This clonotype is deemed medium-sized (0.01 to 0.1%). The CDR3, as DNA: TGTGCCAGCAGTGAAAACCGAGGGGGCGTCTATGGCTACACCTTC. This encodes CASSENRGGVYGYTF. The chain uses TRBV7-2 and TRBJ1-2, with 7 nucleotides matching TRBD1. Trimming cost V 6 bases and J 4 bases; bases outside gene matches: 11. CDR1 is SGHTA and CDR2 is FQGNSA in the germline V gene. CDR3 length: 15 amino acids. Full variable domain (missing parts from reference TRBV7-2 and TRBJ1-2): GAGVSQSPSNKVTEKGKDVELRCDPISGHTALYWYRQSLGQGLEFLIYFQGNSAPDKSGLPSDRFSAERTGGSVSTLTIQRTQQEDSAVYLCASSENRGGVYGYTFGSGTRLTVV.

About this clonotype itself: A much larger clone is a single base away; this may be a read error. The chain is built from TRBV11-3 and TRBJ2-5; 7 bases line up with TRBD2. The CDR3 is made up of 14 amino acids. J lost 11 bases, V lost 7 bases, and 16 bases had no gene match. Germline lookup yields CDR1 SGHNT and CDR2 YENEEA. The CDR3 is CASKGKRGYNEQYF. CDR3 coding DNA: TGTGCCAGCAAGGGGAAGCGGGGCTACAATGAGCAGTACTTC.

Remarks on this clonotype: At one end, the junction sequence differs from germline, possibly due to a read error. The V gene is TRBV6-1, the J gene TRBJ2-3, with a tentative D call TRBD1 (6 bases). CDR3 size: 15 residues. Per germline, CDR1 MNHNS and CDR2 SASEGT. In nucleotides, the CDR3 is TGTGCCAGCAGAACCGGACATGGGGGCACAGATGCGCAGTTTTTT. Translated, it gives CASRTGHGGTDAQFF.

This rearrangement joins TRBV6-1 to TRBJ2-3; TRBD2 agrees at 7 bases. This CDR3 spans 16 amino acids. The J segment lost 9 bases and the V segment lost 6 bases, leaving 18 bases of the junction unmatched. Looked up from germline, CDR1 is MNHNS and CDR2 is SASEGT. The CDR3 loop is CASRRNRGDGEETQYF. The CDR3 coding sequence is TGTGCCAGCAGGCGCAACCGGGGGGACGGGGAAGAGACGCAGTATTTT.

Regarding this clonotype: At one of its ends the junction is not consistent with the germline gene, which may arise from a read error. CDR3 DNA: TGTGGCCGCGGTCTGGGTGGGGGGGCCGAAGATACGCAGTACTTT. Translated, it gives CGRGLGGGAEDTQYF. The chain joins TRBV6-4 to TRBJ2-3, with a possible D match to TRBD2 (7 bases). In germline, CDR1 is MRHNA, CDR2 SNTAGT. The CDR3 has 15 amino acids.

The CDR3 DNA follows: TGTGCCAGCACGAGCAGAGAGACCCAGTACTTC. Residues: CASTSRETQYF. The chain links TRBV6-1 to TRBJ2-3; D unclear. The DNA end lines up better with TRBJ2-5; the J call may be wrong. The CDR3 loop spans 11 amino acids. Germline CDR1 and CDR2: MNHNS and SASEGT.

This clonotype was seen a handful of times. The J gene is TRBJ2-1, the V gene TRBV6-1; D call uncertain. The end of the DNA aligns better with TRBJ2-7, so the J call may be wrong. The germline CDR1 and CDR2 sequences are MNHNS and SASEGT. This CDR3 is 15 amino acids long. The CDR3 nucleotides read TGTGCCAGCAGTGTGAGGCTGAGCTCCTACAATGAGCAGTACTTC. This codes for CASSVRLSSYNEQYF.

This clonotype came up a few times. The chain links TRBV6-1 to TRBJ2-5; 11 positions match TRBD2. CDR3 size: 17 residues. J gave up 11 bases and V 7 bases, and 21 bases lay outside the gene matches. Germline-derived CDR1 and CDR2 are MNHNS and SASEGT. Written as DNA, the CDR3 is TGTGCCAGCAAACCAGGACTAGCGGGTCTCCCCTACAATGAGCAGTACTTC. It yields the protein CASKPGLAGLPYNEQYF.

This clonotype was found many times. The chain combines TRBV7-2 with TRBJ2-5; 9 bases agree with TRBD2. The V gene end was trimmed by 5 bases and the J gene end by 0 bases; junction bases not matched to a gene: 10. Germline lookup yields CDR1 SGHTA and CDR2 FQGNSA. The CDR3 is 17 amino acids. In nucleotides, the CDR3 is TGTGCCAGCAGCCCCAAGAGGATAGCGGGGGACCAAGAGACCCAGTACTTC. Amino acid sequence: CASSPKRIAGDQETQYF.